What follows are 7 T cell receptor beta chains derived from one specimen sequenced in a study of cytomegalovirus exposure and HLA in healthy donors. A multiplex PCR was run with 60 Vbeta primers and 13 Jbeta primers. The protocol was immunoSEQ multiplex PCR, while the TCRdb copy is restricted to in-frame clones and leaves out a portion. This table has approximately 110,000 clones, about 12% appearing once. Sequences were obtained from PBMCs. Every receptor here comes from a man in his forties in good health and CMV-seropositive.

With respect to this clone: A read error may produce the germline difference seen at one junction end. The chain combines TRBV7-9 with TRBJ2-3; D unclear. Germline V gives CDR1 SEHNR, CDR2 FQNEAQ (reference sequence). The CDR3 sequence is 13 residues long. The CDR3 sequence is CASLSDLESAWNF. Here the CDR3 DNA reads TGTGCCAGCCTTAGTGATCTGGAGTCGGCCTGGAATTTT.

The chain is built from TRBV4-2 and TRBJ2-5; maybe TRBD2 (6 bases). Germline V gene lookup returns CDR1 LGHNA and CDR2 YNFKEQ. V was cut by 1 base and J by 0 bases, with 12 bases left in between. The CDR3 loop spans 16 amino acids. CDR3 in DNA: TGTGCCAGCAGCCAAGTCGGCGGGAACGACCAAGAGACCCAGTACTTC. It codes for CASSQVGGNDQETQYF.

This clone was seen a handful of times. The genes are TRBV7-9 and TRBJ2-1, with a possible D match to TRBD2 (6 bases). From germline, CDR1 is SEHNR and CDR2 FQNEAQ (reference sequence). The germline V and J ends were trimmed by 3 bases and 7 bases, with 13 bases remaining between them. This CDR3 contains 14 residues. CDR3 nucleotide sequence: TGTGCCAGCAGCTTGGGGACTGCCCATAATGAGCAGTTCTTC. Amino acids: CASSLGTAHNEQFF.

The chain recombines TRBV18 with TRBJ1-1; weak D call: TRBD1 (5 bases). V dropped 1 base and J dropped 10 bases, with 13 bases sitting between them. Germline CDR1 KGHSH, CDR2 LQKENI. This CDR3 is 13 amino acids long. The chain's CDR3 is CASSPRGRAAAFF. The CDR3 bases are TGTGCCAGCTCACCACGAGGCAGGGCAGCAGCTTTCTTT.

This clone has more than one count but fewer than ten. This chain connects TRBV2 to TRBJ2-2, with 10 positions matching TRBD2. The CDR3 length is 15 residues. V was clipped by 4 bases and J by 6 bases; unmatched bases: 5. CDR1 and CDR2 (germline): SNHLY, FYNNEI. The CDR3 region is CASSASGRVAGELFF. The CDR3 DNA reads TGTGCCAGCAGTGCCAGCGGGAGGGTAGCCGGGGAGCTGTTTTTT.

This clone was found a few times. The rearrangement joins TRBV7-2 to TRBJ1-1; tentative D call: TRBD1 (6 bases). The CDR3 covers 15 residues. V was trimmed by 1 base and J by 1 base, leaving 10 bases between them. Per the germline V gene, CDR1 is SGHTA and CDR2 is FQGNSA. The CDR3 nucleotides are TGTGCCAGCAGCTTAGTTGTCAGGGGGAACACTGAAGCTTTCTTT. It yields the protein CASSLVVRGNTEAFF.

This clone was recorded a few times. The chain uses TRBV30 and TRBJ1-2, with 8 bases lining up with TRBD1. Trimming cost V 3 bases and J 8 bases; bases outside gene matches: 5. Per the germline V gene, CDR1 is GTSNPN and CDR2 is SVGIG (reference sequence). CDR3 length equals 12 residues. In nucleotides, the CDR3 is TGTGCCTGGAGCTCCGGGACAGGAGGCTACACCTTC. Residues: CAWSSGTGGYTF.